Below, 13 T cell receptor beta chains from the same sample are listed, as sequenced in a study of response to subunit inactivated influenza vaccine. MiXCR, applied by TCRdb to the RT-PCR reads, yields one record per CDR3 protein. The sample gives 450,000 to 600,000 distinct CDR3 sequences, 15% to 20% of which show up once; 3% is in the top ten. The sample consisted of CD4+ T cells sorted from PBMCs, taken less than 25 months after vaccination. The receptors shown here come from a man in his fifties or sixties who received an inactivated influenza vaccine.

The CDR3 DNA reads as TGTGCCAGCAGCTTAAACCGGGATTCCTACAATGAGCAGTTCTTC. This gives the protein CASSLNRDSYNEQFF. The V call is TRBV7-3, the J call TRBJ2-1; the D gene is possibly TRBD2 (5 bases). Trimming left V 1 base short and J 1 base short, with 8 bases between. CDR3 length: 15 amino acids. Germline lookup yields CDR1 SGHTA and CDR2 FQGTGA.

There are a few counts of this clonotype. V and J are TRBV11-2 and TRBJ1-2; D possibly corresponds to TRBD1 (5 bases). Germline values: CDR1 SGHAT, CDR2 FQNNGV. This CDR3 has 15 amino acids. V was cut by 0 bases and J by 4 bases, with 12 bases left in between. The CDR3 loop reads CASSLDSRQGYGYTF. The CDR3 DNA is TGTGCCAGCAGCTTAGATAGTCGCCAGGGCTATGGCTACACCTTC.

The J gene is TRBJ2-1, the V gene TRBV6-1; D is possibly TRBD2 (5 bases). Per germline, CDR1 MNHNS and CDR2 SASEGT. CDR3 length: 16 amino acids. Deletions cut 5 bases from V and 9 bases from J, with 23 bases between. The CDR3 DNA reads as TGTGCCAGCAGTCGGACGGGGATGGGAGTGGGCAGTGAGCAGTTCTTC. This sequence encodes CASSRTGMGVGSEQFF.

This clonotype was picked up a small number of times. J is TRBJ2-1 and V is TRBV29-1, with 8 bases lining up with TRBD2. V lost 6 bases, J lost 5 bases, and 12 bases stayed unmatched. The CDR3 is 15 residues long. From germline, CDR1 is SQVTM and CDR2 ANQGSEA. The CDR3 is CSVSITGRADNEQFF. CDR3 DNA: TGCAGCGTATCAATTACCGGGAGGGCCGACAATGAGCAGTTCTTC.

This clonotype was seen many times. This chain joins TRBV20-1 and TRBJ1-2; a weak D match, TRBD1 (5 bases). The V end lost 3 bases, the J end lost 6 bases, and 14 bases lay between the germline ends. CDR1 is DFQATT and CDR2 is SNEGSKA in the germline V gene (reference sequence). The CDR3 contains 13 residues. CDR3 residues: CSASEEGDHGYTF. CDR3 DNA sequence: TGCAGTGCTAGTGAGGAAGGGGATCATGGCTACACCTTC.

This chain connects TRBV3-1 to TRBJ2-1; TRBD2 might be the D (5 bases). Between the trimmed V and J ends, which lost 1 base and 3 bases, there was a span of 13 bases. CDR1 is LGHDT, CDR2 YNNKEL, per germline (reference sequence). This CDR3 has 16 residues. CDR3 bases: TGTGCCAGCAGCCAAGGGTCTAGCACCTACTACAATGAGCAGTTCTTC. This encodes CASSQGSSTYYNEQFF.

This chain links TRBV29-1 with TRBJ2-7; maybe TRBD2 (5 bases). With 3 bases removed from V and 2 bases from J, the gap between germline ends came to 17 bases. In germline, CDR1 is SQVTM, CDR2 ANQGSEA. CDR3 length equals 15 residues. The CDR3 nucleotides read TGCAGCGTTGATTCGGCTAGCCACTCAGCCTACGAGCAGTACTTC. Amino acids: CSVDSASHSAYEQYF.

The V call is TRBV2, the J call TRBJ1-6, with 8 bases that match TRBD1. The CDR3 loop spans 15 amino acids. Losses at the gene ends were 5 bases for V and 7 bases for J; bases not matched to a gene: 7. Germline CDR1 is SNHLY and CDR2 is FYNNEI. The CDR3 region is CASSPGGYGNSPLHF. The CDR3 nucleotides are TGTGCCAGCAGTCCAGGGGGCTATGGAAATTCACCCCTCCACTTT. Together with reference TRBV2 and TRBJ1-6, the CDR3 gives the full variable domain: EPEVTQTPSHQVTQMGQEVILRCVPISNHLYFYWYRQILGQKVEFLVSFYNNEISEKSEIFDDQFSVERPDGSNFTLKIRSTKLEDSAMYFCASSPGGYGNSPLHFGNGTRLTVT.

In this sample, this clonotype turned up many times. This chain joins TRBV4-2 and TRBJ2-1; the match to TRBD2 covers 13 bases. The CDR3 sequence is 17 residues long. From germline, CDR1 is LGHNA and CDR2 YNFKEQ. The V segment lost 3 bases and the J segment 2 bases; nucleotides outside the gene matches: 4. The CDR3 nucleotides are TGTGCCAGCAGCCAGAAGACTAGCGGGGGGACCTACAATGAGCAGTTCTTC. Translated, it gives CASSQKTSGGTYNEQFF.

The rearrangement uses TRBV20-1 and TRBJ2-2; D remains ambiguous. V was pared by 6 bases and J by 7 bases, with 24 bases between. The CDR3 has 16 amino acids. Germline V lookup: CDR1 DFQATT, CDR2 SNEGSKA (reference sequence). CDR3 residues: CSALNPLTVLGGELFF. The DNA of the CDR3 is TGCAGTGCGCTCAATCCTTTAACAGTGTTGGGCGGGGAGCTGTTTTTT.

The chain has TRBV6-2 or TRBV6-3 and TRBJ1-1; tentative D call: TRBD1 (5 bases). Per the germline V gene, CDR1 is MNHEY and CDR2 is SVGEGT. Trimming took off 6 bases at V and 0 bases at J, with 14 bases between the two ends. CDR3 length: 15 amino acids. The CDR3 loop is CASSEPGGLNTEAFF. The CDR3 bases are TGTGCCAGCAGCGAACCGGGGGGTTTGAACACTGAAGCTTTCTTT.

This clonotype was observed a few times. The chain carries TRBV15 and TRBJ1-5, with D unclear. Trimming shortened V by 0 bases and J by 11 bases, and 8 bases separated the two germline ends. The length of the CDR3 is 12 residues. Per germline, CDR1 LNHNV and CDR2 YYDKDF (reference sequence). The CDR3 region is CATSRDKGSQHF. For the CDR3, the DNA is TGTGCCACCAGCAGAGATAAGGGTTCCCAGCATTTT.

This clonotype was seen only a few times. This chain links TRBV2 with TRBJ2-7; D is perhaps TRBD1 or TRBD2 (5 bases each). This CDR3 is 13 amino acids long. Germline CDR1 is SNHLY and CDR2 is FYNNEI. V was pared by 6 bases and J by 6 bases, with 15 bases between. In nucleotides, the CDR3 is TGTGCCAGCAGGGATCCGCCAGGGAGCGAGCAGTACTTC. This gives the protein CASRDPPGSEQYF.